These 30 T cell receptor beta chains originate from one sample sequenced in a study of OX40 agonist ivuxolimab in advanced cancers. The table came from immunoSEQ multiplex PCR; TCRdb's copy has only in-frame clones and leaves some out. This table holds around 56,000 clones, about four fifths found once. The material was CD4+ or CD8+ T cells sorted from blood, obtained in a trial of the OX40 agonist ivuxolimab. The receptors stem from an adult with an advanced solid tumor such as melanoma, head and neck, liver or kidney cancer.

The genes are TRBV7-2 and TRBJ2-4; D call uncertain. Germline V gene lookup returns CDR1 SGHTA and CDR2 FQGNSA. The V end was cut by 5 bases, the J end by 0 bases, with 8 bases between. This CDR3 is 14 amino acids long. The CDR3 coding sequence is TGTGCCAGCAGCACCGCTATAGCCAAAAACATTCAGTACTTC. Translating gives CASSTAIAKNIQYF.

This chain joins TRBV30 and TRBJ1-4, with D maybe TRBD1 (5 bases). CDR3 length equals 14 residues. Germline V gene lookup returns CDR1 GTSNPN and CDR2 SVGIG (reference sequence). Trimming left V 4 bases short and J 8 bases short, with 17 bases between. CDR3 nucleotide sequence: TGTGCCTGGAATAGGATTGGGGGTGTCGAAAAACTGTTTTTT. Amino acid sequence: CAWNRIGGVEKLFF.

The chain combines TRBV5-5 with TRBJ2-2, with no clear D. The germline V and J ends were trimmed by 4 bases and 0 bases, with 13 bases remaining between them. The CDR3 loop spans 16 amino acids. Germline CDR1 is SGHKS and CDR2 is YYEKEE (reference sequence). In DNA, the CDR3 is TGTGCCAGCAGCCAAAGCGTGATTTCGAACACCGGGGAGCTGTTTTTT. This sequence encodes CASSQSVISNTGELFF.

V and J are TRBV7-9 and TRBJ1-1; a possible D gene is TRBD1 (5 bases). The ends were cut back, 5 bases at V and 3 bases at J, with 16 bases in the middle. This CDR3 is 15 amino acids long. Germline V CDR1 and CDR2: SEHNR, FQNEAQ (reference sequence). Written as DNA, the CDR3 is TGTGCCAGCAGCCCCGGGGGGTCCTGGGACACTGAAGCTTTCTTT. Its protein product is CASSPGGSWDTEAFF.

The rearrangement links TRBV7-2 to TRBJ1-5; the D gene is possibly TRBD1 (5 bases). CDR1 is SGHTA, CDR2 FQGNSA, per germline. Trimming removed 5 bases from V and 6 bases from J, with 11 bases in between. The CDR3 is made up of 13 amino acids. The CDR3 DNA reads as TGTGCCAGCAGCAGGGACCAGGGTCAGCCCCAGCATTTT. Residues: CASSRDQGQPQHF.

The V gene is TRBV7-9, the J gene TRBJ2-1; 7 positions match TRBD1. Germline CDR1 SEHNR, CDR2 FQNEAQ (reference sequence). Trimming took 5 bases from V and 6 from J; bases not matched to a gene: 7. The CDR3 is 14 amino acids. Written as DNA, the CDR3 is TGTGCCAGCAGCCCTGGGACAGTCGGCAATGAGCAGTTCTTC. This encodes CASSPGTVGNEQFF.

This clone was seen only a few times. This chain links TRBV5-8 with TRBJ1-1, with D unresolved. The germline gives CDR1 SGHTS, CDR2 YDEGEE. Trimming cost V 0 bases and J 11 bases, with 14 bases left between them. This CDR3 contains 13 residues. The CDR3 DNA reads as TGTGCCAGCAGCTTGGTTTCAACCGGGTGGGCTTTCTTT. Translated: CASSLVSTGWAFF.

The rearrangement links TRBV7-9 to TRBJ1-1, with 7 bases aligning to TRBD1. CDR1 is SEHNR and CDR2 is FQNEAQ in the germline V gene (reference sequence). Trimming cost V 5 bases and J 4 bases; bases outside gene matches: 7. CDR3 size: 14 residues. The CDR3 DNA follows: TGTGCCAGCAGCCCCGGACAGGAGAGCACTGAAGCTTTCTTT. As protein: CASSPGQESTEAFF.

This clone was recorded only once. This chain links TRBV14 with TRBJ2-2; 9 bases are a match to TRBD1. V dropped 4 bases and J dropped 1; count of bases not matched to a gene: 4. The CDR3 is 16 amino acids. Germline V CDR1 and CDR2: SGHDN, FVKESK. The CDR3 spells CASSPDRGWNTGELFF. In DNA, the CDR3 is TGTGCCAGCAGCCCGGACAGGGGATGGAACACCGGGGAGCTGTTTTTT.

In DNA, the CDR3 is TGTGCCAGCAGGCAGGGGGCTGGCACCGGGGAGCTGTTTTTT. Its translation is CASRQGAGTGELFF. This chain links TRBV2 with TRBJ2-2; 8 positions agree with TRBD1. The CDR3 consists of 14 residues. After removal of 6 bases from V and 4 bases from J, the junction contained 4 bases not matched to a gene. Per the germline V gene, CDR1 is SNHLY and CDR2 is FYNNEI.

This chain connects TRBV28 to TRBJ1-2; a possible D gene is TRBD1 (6 bases). This CDR3 region has 15 residues. Trimming removed 6 bases from V and 5 bases from J, with 19 bases in between. CDR1 and CDR2 from the germline V gene are MDHEN and SYDVKM. This CDR3 reads CASSSPSGGMYGYTF. Written as DNA, the CDR3 is TGTGCCAGCAGCTCCCCCTCCGGGGGCATGTATGGCTACACCTTC.

The rearrangement joins TRBV7-9 to TRBJ1-6; D is undetermined. The CDR3 covers 12 residues. Trimming shortened V by 8 bases and J by 10 bases, and 12 bases separated the two germline ends. Germline CDR1 reads SEHNR; CDR2 reads FQNEAQ (reference sequence). In DNA form, the CDR3 reads TGTGCCAGCGGTCAGGATTACTCACCCCTCCACTTT. Encoded protein: CASGQDYSPLHF.

The V and J genes are TRBV18 and TRBJ2-1; TRBD1 matches at 10 bases. The CDR3 extends over 14 amino acids. Germline trimming cut 3 bases from V and 9 bases from J; bases unmatched to any gene: 5. Germline-derived CDR1 and CDR2 are KGHSH and LQKENI. CDR3 loop: CASSPATGGVEQFF. For the CDR3, the DNA is TGTGCCAGCTCACCGGCGACAGGGGGCGTTGAGCAGTTCTTC.

This chain connects TRBV6-1 to TRBJ2-7; D possibly corresponds to TRBD2 (5 bases). V gave up 7 bases and J gave up 3 bases, with 16 bases separating them. Germline V gene lookup returns CDR1 MNHNS and CDR2 SASEGT. The CDR3 has 14 residues. CDR3 coding DNA: TGTGCCAGCAATGGACCTAGGGAGAACTACGAGCAGTACTTC. Residues: CASNGPRENYEQYF.

The CDR3 DNA sequence: TGTGCCAGCAGCTTAGGACAGGGTCATTTGGGGGGCTACACCTTC. Translated, it gives CASSLGQGHLGGYTF. J is TRBJ1-2 and V is TRBV11-2, with TRBD1 matching 7 bases. Trimming removed 1 base from V and 8 bases from J; junction bases left unmatched: 10. The CDR3 is 15 amino acids. Germline loops: CDR1 SGHAT, CDR2 FQNNGV.

V usage is TRBV6-6 and J usage is TRBJ2-3; D assignment may be TRBD1 or TRBD2 (5 bases each). This CDR3 contains 13 residues. The germline V and J ends were trimmed by 7 bases and 4 bases, with 12 bases remaining between them. Germline V gene data show CDR1 as MNHNY and CDR2 as SVGAGI (reference sequence). The CDR3 loop reads CASMKRGPDTQYF. CDR3 DNA sequence: TGTGCCAGCATGAAACGGGGACCAGATACGCAGTATTTT.

This chain connects TRBV18 to TRBJ1-6, with a possible D match to TRBD1 (6 bases). This CDR3 is built from 17 residues. Germline V gives CDR1 KGHSH, CDR2 LQKENI. V was cut by 3 bases and J by 8 bases, with 20 bases left in between. The CDR3 protein is CASSPQGSGVRDSPLHF. For the CDR3, the DNA is TGTGCCAGCTCACCTCAGGGGTCGGGGGTTCGGGATTCACCCCTCCACTTT.

The rearrangement joins TRBV2 to TRBJ2-2; D is perhaps TRBD2 (5 bases). The CDR3 spans 15 residues. Per germline, CDR1 SNHLY and CDR2 FYNNEI. V shed 6 bases and J shed 1 base, with 12 bases lying between them. Written as DNA, the CDR3 is TGTGCCAGCAGCCCAAGCGGTAGGAACACCGGGGAGCTGTTTTTT. It specifies CASSPSGRNTGELFF.

The rearrangement uses TRBV28 and TRBJ2-7, with 10 nucleotides matching TRBD1. Germline trimming cut 8 bases from V and 1 base from J; bases unmatched to any gene: 8. The CDR3 totals 15 residues. Germline CDR1 MDHEN, CDR2 SYDVKM. CDR3 loop: CASVSRDRGSYEQYF. The CDR3 bases are TGTGCCAGCGTCTCCCGGGACAGGGGATCCTACGAGCAGTACTTC. The whole variable domain, filled in from reference TRBV28 and TRBJ2-7, reads DVKVTQSSRYLVKRTGEKVFLECVQDMDHENMFWYRQDPGLGLRLIYFSYDVKMKEKGDIPEGYSVSREKKERFSLILESASTNQTSMYLCASVSRDRGSYEQYFGPGTRLTVT.

The chain combines TRBV28 with TRBJ2-7; 9 bases fit TRBD1. The CDR3 runs 15 residues. V gave up 6 bases and J gave up 4 bases; unmatched junction bases: 10. Germline assignment: CDR1 MDHEN and CDR2 SYDVKM. CDR3 loop: CASSGTGGGWYEQYF. In DNA form, the CDR3 reads TGTGCCAGCAGCGGAACAGGGGGCGGGTGGTACGAGCAGTACTTC.

The chain employs TRBV19 and TRBJ2-5; D is perhaps TRBD1 (5 bases). Germline CDR1 LNHDA, CDR2 SQIVND (reference sequence). The CDR3 length is 15 residues. V was shortened by 4 bases and J by 1 base, with 13 bases between the two germline ends. CDR3 nucleotide sequence: TGTGCCAGTAGTAGGCGGCCAGGGCCCCAAGAGACCCAGTACTTC. Its translation: CASSRRPGPQETQYF.

The chain carries TRBV9 and TRBJ2-7, with D tentatively TRBD1 (5 bases). Trimming pared 2 bases from V and 1 base from J, leaving 10 bases between. Germline V CDR1 and CDR2: SGDLS, YYNGEE. The CDR3 covers 14 residues. The CDR3 sequence: CASSVSGFSYEQYF. The DNA of the CDR3 is TGTGCCAGCAGCGTCTCAGGGTTTTCCTACGAGCAGTACTTC. Complete variable domain (other parts from reference TRBV9 and TRBJ2-7): DSGVTQTPKHLITATGQRVTLRCSPRSGDLSVYWYQQSLDQGLQFLIQYYNGEERAKGNILERFSAQQFPDLHSELNLSSLELGDSALYFCASSVSGFSYEQYFGPGTRLTVT.

The chain uses TRBV19 and TRBJ2-7; 12 nucleotides align to TRBD1. Germline loops: CDR1 LNHDA, CDR2 SQIVND (reference sequence). J lost 6 bases, V lost 6 bases, and 18 bases had no gene match. The CDR3 covers 18 residues. CDR3 nucleotides: TGTGCCAGTAGCCAGCCCCCCGGGACAGGGGGCGGAGGCTTCGAGCAGTACTTC. It yields the protein CASSQPPGTGGGGFEQYF. The full variable domain, rest sourced from reference TRBV19 and TRBJ2-7, is DGGITQSPKYLFRKEGQNVTLSCEQNLNHDAMYWYRQDPGQGLRLIYYSQIVNDFQKGDIAEGYSVSREKKESFPLTVTSAQKNPTAFYLCASSQPPGTGGGGFEQYFGPGTRLTVT.

The chain links TRBV7-9 to TRBJ2-7, with unresolved D. This CDR3 is 14 amino acids long. Germline assignment: CDR1 SEHNR and CDR2 FQNEAQ (reference sequence). V was pared by 4 bases and J by 0 bases, with 10 bases between. The CDR3 DNA is TGTGCCAGCAGCTCTAGTTATAACTCCTACGAGCAGTACTTC. Its protein product is CASSSSYNSYEQYF.

The chain couples TRBV2 to TRBJ2-7; tentatively, D is TRBD1 (6 bases). Trimming left V 4 bases short and J 4 bases short, with 14 bases between. The CDR3 consists of 14 residues. Germline lookup yields CDR1 SNHLY and CDR2 FYNNEI. The CDR3 region has the DNA TGTGCCAGCAGTGGCACCGGGACAAATTACGAGCAGTACTTC. Translating it yields CASSGTGTNYEQYF.

The gene calls are TRBV7-9 and TRBJ2-1; maybe TRBD2 (6 bases). The CDR3 spans 15 residues. V was shortened by 5 bases and J by 0 bases, with 11 bases between the two germline ends. CDR1 is SEHNR and CDR2 is FQNEAQ in the germline V gene (reference sequence). The CDR3 loop reads CASSRDFSSYNEQFF. The DNA of the CDR3 is TGTGCCAGCAGCCGGGACTTTAGCTCCTACAATGAGCAGTTCTTC.

The chain employs TRBV7-2 and TRBJ2-7; D uncertain. The germline gives CDR1 SGHTA, CDR2 FQGNSA. V lost 0 bases, J lost 4 bases, and 4 bases lay in between. The CDR3 has 12 amino acids. The CDR3 coding sequence is TGTGCCAGCAGCTTAGCACGGTACGAGCAGTACTTC. Encoded protein: CASSLARYEQYF. Drawing the rest from reference TRBV7-2 and TRBJ2-7, the complete variable domain is GAGVSQSPSNKVTEKGKDVELRCDPISGHTALYWYRQSLGQGLEFLIYFQGNSAPDKSGLPSDRFSAERTGGSVSTLTIQRTQQEDSAVYLCASSLARYEQYFGPGTRLTVT.

The gene calls are TRBV18 and TRBJ2-1; no definite D call. The CDR3 length is 15 residues. CDR1 and CDR2 (germline): KGHSH, LQKENI. Deletions cut 1 base from V and 7 bases from J, with 14 bases between. CDR3 sequence: CASSPRTAVGNEQFF. The CDR3 DNA follows: TGTGCCAGCTCACCACGAACGGCCGTGGGTAATGAGCAGTTCTTC.

V is TRBV4-1 and J is TRBJ1-2; D gene uncertain. Germline CDR1 reads MGHRA; CDR2 reads YSYEKL. Trimming shortened V by 4 bases and J by 5 bases, and 20 bases separated the two germline ends. The CDR3 extends over 16 amino acids. CDR3 sequence reads: CASSLSTSRAEYGYTF. DNA for the CDR3: TGCGCCAGCAGCCTCAGCACTAGTAGGGCGGAGTATGGCTACACCTTC.

CDR3: CASSEETGAVYEQYF. The DNA for the CDR3 is TGTGCCAGCAGTGAGGAGACAGGGGCGGTCTACGAGCAGTACTTC. The chain uses TRBV2 and TRBJ2-7, with TRBD1 matching over 8 bases. Germline V CDR1 and CDR2: SNHLY, FYNNEI. The CDR3 contains 15 residues. The ends lost 3 bases at V and 3 bases at J; junction bases unmatched: 7. The whole variable domain, remainder taken from reference TRBV2 and TRBJ2-7, is EPEVTQTPSHQVTQMGQEVILRCVPISNHLYFYWYRQILGQKVEFLVSFYNNEISEKSEIFDDQFSVERPDGSNFTLKIRSTKLEDSAMYFCASSEETGAVYEQYFGPGTRLTVT.